This TCR beta chain stems from a study of CD8+ T cells in alopecia areata. For the study at large: Treated patients received oral tofacitinib, 5 to 10 mg twice daily.

The CDR3 loop spans 12 amino acids. Germline values: CDR1 MDHEN, CDR2 SYDVKM. V gave up 2 bases and J gave up 11 bases, with 10 bases separating them. Treatment in this sample: oral pan-JAK inhibitor, 5-10 mg twice daily. Extracted RNA was reverse transcribed, and the resulting cDNA served as sequencing template. Sequencing was performed with immunoSEQ multiplex PCR; in TCRdb, only in-frame clones are kept and a portion is missing. This table holds some 190,000 clones, around 49% found once. V and J are TRBV28 and TRBJ2-1; a possible D gene is TRBD1 (6 bases). This sample comprised CD8+ T cells sorted from blood, obtained at approximately week 52, from a patient treated with tofacitinib. The clonotype comes from a human donor with alopecia areata. This CDR3 reads CASSLMGAQQFF. In nucleotides, the CDR3 is TGTGCCAGCAGTTTAATGGGGGCCCAGCAGTTCTTC.